These 9 T cell receptor beta chains were sequenced from one sample in a study of sequential checkpoint blockade in melanoma. Stated treatment: randomized to nivolumab then ipilimumab (arm A) or the reverse (arm B). Assay: immunoSEQ multiplex PCR; the TCRdb copy retains only in-frame clones and omits some. This sample has 34,000 or so clones, with approximately 86% found just once. The material sequenced was CD8+ T cells sorted from blood (inferred from file names), taken from a patient given nivolumab and ipilimumab in sequence. The receptors originated from a human donor with melanoma.

This clone qualifies as medium-sized. This sequence joins TRBV19 and TRBJ2-7; 8 bases are shared with TRBD2. V shed 8 bases and J 4 bases; nucleotides not matched to a gene: 13. This CDR3 spans 15 amino acids. The germline V gene encodes CDR1 LNHDA and CDR2 SQIVND (reference sequence). The CDR3 sequence: CASPASPSGGYEQYF. DNA for the CDR3: TGTGCCAGTCCCGCCTCCCCGAGCGGGGGTTACGAGCAGTACTTC.

As to this clone: Additional DNA sequences in this sample encode the identical CDR3. The chain is built from TRBV30 and TRBJ2-7, with TRBD1 matching 10 bases. Germline trimming cut 1 base from V and 4 bases from J; bases unmatched to any gene: 1. CDR1 GTSNPN and CDR2 SVGIG come from the germline V gene (reference sequence). The CDR3 length is 13 residues. The CDR3 DNA is TGTGCCTGGAGTGGGGACAGGGGTTACGAGCAGTACTTC. Protein sequence: CAWSGDRGYEQYF.

The V gene is TRBV14, the J gene TRBJ2-5, with TRBD2 matching over 9 bases. After removal of 4 bases from V and 1 base from J, the junction contained 4 bases not matched to a gene. The CDR3 covers 15 residues. The germline V gene encodes CDR1 SGHDN and CDR2 FVKESK. The CDR3 DNA is TGTGCCAGCAGCCCTAGCGGGGCCTTCCAAGAGACCCAGTACTTC. This translates into CASSPSGAFQETQYF.

This clone appeared a few times. The gene calls are TRBV14 and TRBJ2-7, with D perhaps TRBD1 (6 bases). The CDR3 is made up of 17 amino acids. Per the germline V gene, CDR1 is SGHDN and CDR2 is FVKESK. With 4 bases removed from V and 0 bases from J, the gap between germline ends came to 19 bases. The CDR3 spells CASSRHDGTLSSYEQYF. Here the CDR3 DNA reads TGTGCCAGCAGCCGGCACGACGGGACACTGAGCTCCTACGAGCAGTACTTC.

The V gene is TRBV25-1, the J gene TRBJ1-2; 7 nucleotides line up with TRBD1. CDR1 is MGHDK, CDR2 SYGVNS, per germline. The CDR3 consists of 15 residues. Trimming removed 8 bases from V and 9 bases from J; junction bases left unmatched: 18. The CDR3 DNA follows: TGTGCCAGCCTAGAAGAGGAAAACAGGGGACAGAGCTACACCTTC. Translation: CASLEEENRGQSYTF.

CDR3 nucleotides: TGTGCCAGCAGCCACTCGGCGGGGGGGCGATACGAGCAGTACTTC. Translation gives CASSHSAGGRYEQYF. V and J are TRBV7-9 and TRBJ2-5, with 9 bases aligning to TRBD2. Matching the DNA end better, TRBJ2-7 makes the J call doubtful. The CDR3 has 15 amino acids. Looked up from germline, CDR1 is SEHNR and CDR2 is FQNEAQ (reference sequence).

The chain carries TRBV5-1 and TRBJ2-7; 9 bases fit TRBD1. Germline V gene sequence: CDR1 SGHRS, CDR2 YFSETQ. The CDR3 runs to 12 residues. The J segment lost 6 bases and the V segment lost 3 bases, leaving 1 base of the junction unmatched. CDR3 nucleotide sequence: TGCGCCAGCAGCTGGACAGGGGCCGAGCAGTACTTC. Translation gives CASSWTGAEQYF.

The sample holds one count of this clone. V and J are TRBV5-1 and TRBJ2-1; 15 nucleotides line up with TRBD2. Per the germline V gene, CDR1 is SGHRS and CDR2 is YFSETQ. Germline trimming cut 4 bases from V and 6 bases from J; bases unmatched to any gene: 8. The CDR3 length is 17 residues. CDR3: CASSLWTSGRAGNEQFF. The DNA of the CDR3 is TGCGCCAGCAGCCTCTGGACTAGCGGGAGGGCGGGCAATGAGCAGTTCTTC. Drawing the rest from reference TRBV5-1 and TRBJ2-1, the complete variable domain is KAGVTQTPRYLIKTRGQQVTLSCSPISGHRSVSWYQQTPGQGLQFLFEYFSETQRNKGNFPGRFSGRQFSNSRSEMNVSTLELGDSALYLCASSLWTSGRAGNEQFFGPGTRLTVL.

The chain has TRBV28 and TRBJ2-7; tentatively, D is TRBD2 (5 bases). This CDR3 has 15 residues. V gave up 2 bases and J gave up 0 bases, with 11 bases separating them. Looked up from germline, CDR1 is MDHEN and CDR2 is SYDVKM. CDR3 bases: TGTGCCAGCAGTTTACTTACGGGGATCTCCTACGAGCAGTACTTC. Translated, it gives CASSLLTGISYEQYF.